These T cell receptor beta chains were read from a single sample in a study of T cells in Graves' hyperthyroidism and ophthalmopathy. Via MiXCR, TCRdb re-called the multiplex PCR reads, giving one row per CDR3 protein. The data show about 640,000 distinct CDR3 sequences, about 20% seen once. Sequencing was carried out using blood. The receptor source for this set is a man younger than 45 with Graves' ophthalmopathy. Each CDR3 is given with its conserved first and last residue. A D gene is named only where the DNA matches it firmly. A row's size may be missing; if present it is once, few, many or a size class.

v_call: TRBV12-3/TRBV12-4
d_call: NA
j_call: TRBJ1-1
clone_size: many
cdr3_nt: TGTGCCAGCAGTTTAATGGTAGACGGCGAAGCTTTCTTT
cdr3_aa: CASSLMVDGEAFF

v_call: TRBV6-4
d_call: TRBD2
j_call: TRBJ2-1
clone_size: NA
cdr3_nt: TGTGCCAGCAGTTATATCGGGACTACCAATGAGCAGTTCTTC
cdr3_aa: CASSYIGTTNEQFF

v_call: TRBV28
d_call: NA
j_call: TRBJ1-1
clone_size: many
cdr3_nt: TGTGCCGCCGGCACCGGATTGAACACTGAAGCTTTCTTT
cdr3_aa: CAAGTGLNTEAFF

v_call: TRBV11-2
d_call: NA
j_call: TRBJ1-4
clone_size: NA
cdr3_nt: TGTGCCAGCAGCCAAAACCCGGCAGCCCAAAAACTGTTTTTT
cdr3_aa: CASSQNPAAQKLFF

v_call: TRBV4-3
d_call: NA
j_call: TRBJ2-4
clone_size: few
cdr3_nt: TGCGCCAGCAGCCAAGATACCAGGGTCCGTATTCAGTACTTC
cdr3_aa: CASSQDTRVRIQYF

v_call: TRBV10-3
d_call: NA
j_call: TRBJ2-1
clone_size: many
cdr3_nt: TGTGCCATCAGTGAGTCGAGAAATGAGCAGTTCTTC
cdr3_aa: CAISESRNEQFF

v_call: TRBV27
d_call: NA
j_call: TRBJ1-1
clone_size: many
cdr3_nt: TGTGCCAGCAGACCGGGAGGGTCTAAGGACACTGAAGCTTTCTTT
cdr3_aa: CASRPGGSKDTEAFF

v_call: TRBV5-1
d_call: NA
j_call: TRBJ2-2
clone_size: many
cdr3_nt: TGCGCCAGCAGCACCACTACGAACACCGGGGAGCTGTTTTTT
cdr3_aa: CASSTTTNTGELFF

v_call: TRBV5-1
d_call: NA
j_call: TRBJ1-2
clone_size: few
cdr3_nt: TGCGCCAGCAGCTTGGGGGGCCACCATGGCTACACCTTC
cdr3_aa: CASSLGGHHGYTF

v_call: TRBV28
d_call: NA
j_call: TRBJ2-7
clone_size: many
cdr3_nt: TGTGCCAGCAGCGCGCCGCCGGTGGACGAGCAGTACTTC
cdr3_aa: CASSAPPVDEQYF

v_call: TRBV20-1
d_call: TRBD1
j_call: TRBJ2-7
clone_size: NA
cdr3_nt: TGCAGTGTTCCAGGACAGGGGCGACCCTACGAGCAGTACTTC
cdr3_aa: CSVPGQGRPYEQYF

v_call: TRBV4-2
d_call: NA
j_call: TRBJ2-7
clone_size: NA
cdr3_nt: TGTGCCAGCAGCCAAGATTTCGGGCTCTTATACGAGCAGTACTTC
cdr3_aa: CASSQDFGLLYEQYF

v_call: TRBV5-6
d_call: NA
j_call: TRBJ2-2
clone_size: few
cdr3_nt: TGTGCCAGCAGCCCTGGACAAGACGCGAACACCGGGGAGCTGTTTTTT
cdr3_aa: CASSPGQDANTGELFF

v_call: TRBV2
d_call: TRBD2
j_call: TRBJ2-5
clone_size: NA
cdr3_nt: TGTGCCAGCAGGCCGACTAGCGGGGACCAAGAGACCCAGTACTTC
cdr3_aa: CASRPTSGDQETQYF

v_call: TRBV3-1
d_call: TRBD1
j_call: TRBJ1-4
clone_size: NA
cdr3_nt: TGTGCCAGCAGCTCCCCCCAGGGGGCGCGTGAAAAACTGTTTTTT
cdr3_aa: CASSSPQGAREKLFF

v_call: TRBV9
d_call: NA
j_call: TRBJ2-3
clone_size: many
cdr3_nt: TGTGCCAGCAGCCTCGAGACAAGCACAGATACGCAGTATTTT
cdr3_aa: CASSLETSTDTQYF

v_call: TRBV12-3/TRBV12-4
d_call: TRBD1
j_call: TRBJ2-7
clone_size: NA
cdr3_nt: TGTGCCAGCACCCCCTCCCGGACAGGGATCTACGAGCAGTACTTC
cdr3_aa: CASTPSRTGIYEQYF

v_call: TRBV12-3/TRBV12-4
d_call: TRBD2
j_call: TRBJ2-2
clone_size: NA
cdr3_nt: TGTGCCAGCAGAACTAGCGGGAGTGGGACCGGGGAGCTGTTTTTT
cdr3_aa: CASRTSGSGTGELFF

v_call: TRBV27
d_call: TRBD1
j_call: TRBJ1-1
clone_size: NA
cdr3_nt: TGTGCCAGCAGTCGACAGGGCATCAGGAACACTGAAGCTTTCTTT
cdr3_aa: CASSRQGIRNTEAFF

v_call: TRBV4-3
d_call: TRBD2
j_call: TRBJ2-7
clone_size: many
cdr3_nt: TGCGCCAGCAGCCAAGGGCTGTCGGGAGGTTTTTACGAGCAGTACTTC
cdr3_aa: CASSQGLSGGFYEQYF